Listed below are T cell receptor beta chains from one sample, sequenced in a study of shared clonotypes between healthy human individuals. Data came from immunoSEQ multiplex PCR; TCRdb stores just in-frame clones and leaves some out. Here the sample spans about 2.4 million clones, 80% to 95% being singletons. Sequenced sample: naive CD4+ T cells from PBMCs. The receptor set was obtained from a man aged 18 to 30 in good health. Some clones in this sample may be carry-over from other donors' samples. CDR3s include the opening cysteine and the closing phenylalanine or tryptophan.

CDR3: CASSDRVNEKLFF
V: TRBV18
J: TRBJ1-4

CDR3: CASSLYSAYEQYF
V: TRBV28
J: TRBJ2-7

CDR3: CASSWTRTSGSGEQFF
V: TRBV11-2
J: TRBJ2-1

CDR3: CASSLEAGGGSPLHF
V: TRBV5-1
J: TRBJ1-6

CDR3: CSARQGARETQYF
V: TRBV29-1
J: TRBJ2-5

CDR3: CASSAGIYNEQFF
V: TRBV11-3
J: TRBJ2-1

CDR3: CASSQGPSYEQYF
V: TRBV2
J: TRBJ2-7

CDR3: CASSLVRNTIYF
V: TRBV7-2
J: TRBJ1-3

CDR3: CASSIGLAGVMETQYF
V: TRBV19
J: TRBJ2-5

CDR3: CASSLSDRGRKDTQYF
V: TRBV28
J: TRBJ2-3

CDR3: CASSFPGTDNEQFF
V: TRBV28
J: TRBJ2-1

CDR3: CASSFHPGDEQYF
V: TRBV7-8
J: TRBJ2-7

CDR3: CASSLRPGLAGVPEQFF
V: TRBV27
J: TRBJ2-1

CDR3: CASSYQTGSSYEQYF
V: TRBV6-5
J: TRBJ2-7

CDR3: CASSFGQGATEAFF
V: TRBV6-6
J: TRBJ1-1

CDR3: CAIPPGNLNYGYTF
V: TRBV14
J: TRBJ1-2

CDR3: CASTGDRVGNTIYF
V: TRBV2
J: TRBJ1-3

CDR3: CASSLEGVGTEAFF
V: TRBV5-1
J: TRBJ1-1

CDR3: CAIGDRPPPAGELFF
V: TRBV10-3
J: TRBJ2-2